This record concerns one TCR beta chain sequence. Its cognate antigen is unknown. The CDR3 length is 13 residues. J was trimmed by 8 bases and V by 6 bases; bases with no gene match: 1. These data originate in a study of T cell responses to AZD1222 COVID-19 vaccine. The table came from immunoSEQ multiplex PCR; TCRdb's copy has only in-frame clones and leaves some out. This table has roughly 100,000 clones, roughly 88% appearing once. Findings and limits, study-wide: At study baseline, merely roughly 6 AZD1222 recipients were seropositive.

Sequencing was performed on peripheral blood, taken on day 0 of AZD1222 vaccination. The TCR originated in an adult in good health. The chain combines TRBV12-3 or TRBV12-4 with TRBJ1-6; 10 bases agree with TRBD1. CDR3 sequence reads: CASSGQGDSPLHF. DNA for the CDR3: TGTGCCAGCAGCGGACAGGGGGATTCACCCCTCCACTTT.